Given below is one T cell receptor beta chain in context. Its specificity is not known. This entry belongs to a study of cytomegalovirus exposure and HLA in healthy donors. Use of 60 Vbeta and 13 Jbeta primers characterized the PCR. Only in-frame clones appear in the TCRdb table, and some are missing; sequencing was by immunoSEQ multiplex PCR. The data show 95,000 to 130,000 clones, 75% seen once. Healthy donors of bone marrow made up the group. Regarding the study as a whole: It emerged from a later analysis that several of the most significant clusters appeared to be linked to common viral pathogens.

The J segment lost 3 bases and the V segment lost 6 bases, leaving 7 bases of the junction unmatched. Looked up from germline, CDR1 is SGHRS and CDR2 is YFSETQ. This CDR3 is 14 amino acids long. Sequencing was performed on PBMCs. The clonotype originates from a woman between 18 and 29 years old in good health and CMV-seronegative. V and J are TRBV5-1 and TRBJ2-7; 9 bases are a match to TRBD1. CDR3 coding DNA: TGCGCCAGCACCCCGCGACAGGGGGGCTACGAGCAGTACTTC. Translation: CASTPRQGGYEQYF.